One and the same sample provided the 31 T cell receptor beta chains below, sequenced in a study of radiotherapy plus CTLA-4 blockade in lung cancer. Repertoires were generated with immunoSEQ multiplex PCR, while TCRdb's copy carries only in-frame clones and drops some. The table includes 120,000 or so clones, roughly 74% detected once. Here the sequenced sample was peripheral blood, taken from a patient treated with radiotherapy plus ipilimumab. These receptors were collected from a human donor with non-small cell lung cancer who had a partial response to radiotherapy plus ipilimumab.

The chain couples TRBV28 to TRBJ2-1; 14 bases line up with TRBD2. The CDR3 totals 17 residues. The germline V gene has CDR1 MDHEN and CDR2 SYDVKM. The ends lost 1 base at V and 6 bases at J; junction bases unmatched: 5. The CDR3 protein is CASSLSLTSGRANEQFF. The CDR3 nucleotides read TGTGCCAGCAGTTTATCCCTGACTAGCGGGAGGGCCAATGAGCAGTTCTTC. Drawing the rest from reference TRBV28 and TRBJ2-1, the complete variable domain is DVKVTQSSRYLVKRTGEKVFLECVQDMDHENMFWYRQDPGLGLRLIYFSYDVKMKEKGDIPEGYSVSREKKERFSLILESASTNQTSMYLCASSLSLTSGRANEQFFGPGTRLTVL.

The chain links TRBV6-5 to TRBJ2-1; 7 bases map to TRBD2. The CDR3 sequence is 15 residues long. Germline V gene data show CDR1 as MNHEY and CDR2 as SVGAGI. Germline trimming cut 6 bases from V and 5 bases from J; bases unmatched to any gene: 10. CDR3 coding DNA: TGTGCCAGCAGACCCAAGCGGGATCGGCACAATGAGCAGTTCTTC. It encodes CASRPKRDRHNEQFF.

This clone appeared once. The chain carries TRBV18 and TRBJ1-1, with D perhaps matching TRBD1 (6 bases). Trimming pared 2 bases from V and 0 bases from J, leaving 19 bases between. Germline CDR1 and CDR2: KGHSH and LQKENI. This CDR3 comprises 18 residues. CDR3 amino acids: CASSPRDLGPGVNTEAFF. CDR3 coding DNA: TGTGCCAGCTCACCAAGAGATTTAGGTCCAGGGGTGAACACTGAAGCTTTCTTT.

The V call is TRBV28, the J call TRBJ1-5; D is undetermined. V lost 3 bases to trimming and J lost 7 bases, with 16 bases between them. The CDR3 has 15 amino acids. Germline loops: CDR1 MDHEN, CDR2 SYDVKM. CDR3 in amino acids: CASSLELAGYQPQHF. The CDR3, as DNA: TGTGCCAGCAGTTTGGAATTGGCGGGGTACCAGCCCCAGCATTTT. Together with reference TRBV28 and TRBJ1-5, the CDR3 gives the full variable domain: DVKVTQSSRYLVKRTGEKVFLECVQDMDHENMFWYRQDPGLGLRLIYFSYDVKMKEKGDIPEGYSVSREKKERFSLILESASTNQTSMYLCASSLELAGYQPQHFGDGTRLSIL.

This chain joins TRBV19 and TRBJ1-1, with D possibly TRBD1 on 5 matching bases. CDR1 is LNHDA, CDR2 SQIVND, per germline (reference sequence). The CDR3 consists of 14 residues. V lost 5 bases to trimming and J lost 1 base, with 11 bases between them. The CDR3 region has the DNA TGTGCCAGTAGTCCCGCCGGGGGGAACACTGAAGCTTTCTTT. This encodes CASSPAGGNTEAFF.

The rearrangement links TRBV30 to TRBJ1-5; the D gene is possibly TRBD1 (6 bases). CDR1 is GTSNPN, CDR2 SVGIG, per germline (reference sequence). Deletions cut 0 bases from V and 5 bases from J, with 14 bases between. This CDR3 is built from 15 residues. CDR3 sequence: CAWSVSGGRDQPQHF. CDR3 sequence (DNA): TGTGCCTGGAGTGTATCTGGGGGCAGGGATCAGCCCCAGCATTTT. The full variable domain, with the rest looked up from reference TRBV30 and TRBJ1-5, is SQTIHQWPATLVQPVGSPLSLECTVEGTSNPNLYWYRQAAGRGLQLLFYSVGIGQISSEVPQNLSASRPQDRQFILSSKKLLLSDSGFYLCAWSVSGGRDQPQHFGDGTRLSIL.

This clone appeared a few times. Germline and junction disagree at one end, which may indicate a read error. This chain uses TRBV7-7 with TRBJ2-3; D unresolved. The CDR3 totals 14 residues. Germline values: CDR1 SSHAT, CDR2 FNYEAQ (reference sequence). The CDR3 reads CASSPAGSTDTQYF. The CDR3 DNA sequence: TGTGCTAGCAGCCCGGCAGGTAGCACAGATACGCAGTATTTT.

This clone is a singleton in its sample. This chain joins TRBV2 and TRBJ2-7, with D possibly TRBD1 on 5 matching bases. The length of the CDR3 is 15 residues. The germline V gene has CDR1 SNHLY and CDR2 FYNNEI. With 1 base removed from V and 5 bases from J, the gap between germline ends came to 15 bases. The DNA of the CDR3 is TGTGCCAGCAGTGAAGATTTGAGGACATCTAACGAGCAGTACTTC. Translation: CASSEDLRTSNEQYF.

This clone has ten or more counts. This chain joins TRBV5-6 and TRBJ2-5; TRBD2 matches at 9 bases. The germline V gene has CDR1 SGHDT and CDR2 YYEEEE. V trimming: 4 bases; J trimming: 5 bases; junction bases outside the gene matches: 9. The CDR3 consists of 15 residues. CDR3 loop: CASSPVAGVGETQYF. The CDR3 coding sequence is TGTGCCAGCAGCCCCGTAGCGGGAGTGGGGGAGACCCAGTACTTC.

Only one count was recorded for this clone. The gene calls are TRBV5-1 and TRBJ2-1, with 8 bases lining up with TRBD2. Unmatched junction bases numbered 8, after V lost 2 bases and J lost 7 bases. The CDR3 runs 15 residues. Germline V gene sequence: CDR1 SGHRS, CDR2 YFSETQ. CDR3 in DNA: TGCGCCAGCAGCTTCTCCACGGGAGGGTTGAATGAGCAGTTCTTC. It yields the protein CASSFSTGGLNEQFF.

The CDR3 region has the DNA TGTGCCTGGAGTGTACGGTGGCGGGATGACACTGAAGCTTTCTTT. Translating gives CAWSVRWRDDTEAFF. This chain joins TRBV30 and TRBJ1-1; D not certain. V shed 0 bases and J shed 3 bases, with 14 bases lying between them. This CDR3 has 15 residues. Germline CDR1 GTSNPN, CDR2 SVGIG (reference sequence).

CDR3: CASSLVPGQGTETQYF. DNA for the CDR3: TGTGCCAGCAGCTTAGTTCCGGGACAGGGGACGGAGACCCAGTACTTC. The rearrangement uses TRBV7-8 and TRBJ2-5; 10 nucleotides agree with TRBD1. Germline V CDR1 and CDR2: SGHVS, FQNEAQ. The ends lost 1 base at V and 5 bases at J; junction bases unmatched: 7. There are 16 residues in the CDR3.

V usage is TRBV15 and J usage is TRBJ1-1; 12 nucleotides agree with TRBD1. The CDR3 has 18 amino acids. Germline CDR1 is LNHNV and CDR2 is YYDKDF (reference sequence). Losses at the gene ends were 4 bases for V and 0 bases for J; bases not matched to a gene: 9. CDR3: CATSKGGWDRGLNTEAFF. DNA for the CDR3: TGTGCCACCAGCAAAGGGGGATGGGACAGGGGGCTGAACACTGAAGCTTTCTTT.

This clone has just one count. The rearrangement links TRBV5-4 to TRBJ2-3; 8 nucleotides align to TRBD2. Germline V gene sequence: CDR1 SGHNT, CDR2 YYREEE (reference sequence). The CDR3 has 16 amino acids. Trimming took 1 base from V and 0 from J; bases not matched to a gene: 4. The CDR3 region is CASSLKAGGSTDTQYF. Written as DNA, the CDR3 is TGTGCCAGCAGCTTGAAGGCGGGAGGCAGCACAGATACGCAGTATTTT.

The CDR3 sequence is CASRTLTGTGGFYTF. CDR3 DNA: TGTGCCAGTAGGACCCTTACCGGGACAGGGGGCTTCTACACCTTC. V usage is TRBV19 and J usage is TRBJ1-2; 12 nucleotides match TRBD1. This CDR3 region has 15 residues. Germline V lookup: CDR1 LNHDA, CDR2 SQIVND (reference sequence). The junction had 12 bases not matched to a gene; V was cut back by 6 bases and J by 10 bases.

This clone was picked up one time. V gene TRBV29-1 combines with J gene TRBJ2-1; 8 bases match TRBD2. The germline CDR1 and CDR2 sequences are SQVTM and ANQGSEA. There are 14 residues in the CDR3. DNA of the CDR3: TGCAGTGCTCGACGGGCGGGAGGCTACAATGAGCAGTTCTTC. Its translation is CSARRAGGYNEQFF.

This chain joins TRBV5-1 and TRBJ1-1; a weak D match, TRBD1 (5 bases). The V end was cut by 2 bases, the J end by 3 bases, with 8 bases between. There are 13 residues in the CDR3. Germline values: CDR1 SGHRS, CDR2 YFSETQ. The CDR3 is CASSFLGDTEAFF. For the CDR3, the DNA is TGCGCCAGCAGCTTCTTAGGGGACACTGAAGCTTTCTTT.

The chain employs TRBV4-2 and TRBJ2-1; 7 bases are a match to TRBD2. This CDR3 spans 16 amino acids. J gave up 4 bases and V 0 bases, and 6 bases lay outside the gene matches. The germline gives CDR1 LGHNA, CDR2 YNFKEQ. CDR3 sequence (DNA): TGTGCCAGCAGCCAAGAACTCGCGGGAGTGTACAATGAGCAGTTCTTC. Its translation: CASSQELAGVYNEQFF.

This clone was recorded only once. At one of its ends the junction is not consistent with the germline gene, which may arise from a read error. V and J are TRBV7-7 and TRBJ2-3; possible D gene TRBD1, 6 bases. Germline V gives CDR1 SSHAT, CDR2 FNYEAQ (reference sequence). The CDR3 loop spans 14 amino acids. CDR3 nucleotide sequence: TGTGCTAGCAGCTTAGCCGACAGGACAGATACGCAGTATTTT. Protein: CASSLADRTDTQYF.

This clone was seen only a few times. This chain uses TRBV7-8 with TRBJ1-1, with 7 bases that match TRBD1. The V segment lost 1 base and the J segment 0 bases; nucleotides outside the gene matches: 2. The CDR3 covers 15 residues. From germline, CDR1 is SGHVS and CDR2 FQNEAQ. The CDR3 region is CASSLGGQLNTEAFF. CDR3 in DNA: TGTGCCAGCAGCTTAGGGGGACAGTTGAACACTGAAGCTTTCTTT.

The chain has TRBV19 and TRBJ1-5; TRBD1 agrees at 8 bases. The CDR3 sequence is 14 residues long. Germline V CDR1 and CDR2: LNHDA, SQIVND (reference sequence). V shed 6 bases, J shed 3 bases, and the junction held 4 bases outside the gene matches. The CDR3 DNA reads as TGTGCCAGTAGGTGGACAGGGAACAATCAGCCCCAGCATTTT. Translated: CASRWTGNNQPQHF.

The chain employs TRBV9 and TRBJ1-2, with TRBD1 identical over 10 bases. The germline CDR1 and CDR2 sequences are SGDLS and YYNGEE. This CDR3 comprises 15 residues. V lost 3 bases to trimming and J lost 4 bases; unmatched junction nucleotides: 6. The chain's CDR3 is CASSAGTGEIYGYTF. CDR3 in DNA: TGTGCCAGCAGCGCAGGGACAGGGGAAATCTATGGCTACACCTTC.

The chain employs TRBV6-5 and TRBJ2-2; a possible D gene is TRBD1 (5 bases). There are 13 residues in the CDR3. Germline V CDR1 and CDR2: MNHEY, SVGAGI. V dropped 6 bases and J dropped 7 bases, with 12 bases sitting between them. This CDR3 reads CASSPQGVGELFF. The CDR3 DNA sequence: TGTGCCAGCAGCCCCCAGGGTGTCGGGGAGCTGTTTTTT.

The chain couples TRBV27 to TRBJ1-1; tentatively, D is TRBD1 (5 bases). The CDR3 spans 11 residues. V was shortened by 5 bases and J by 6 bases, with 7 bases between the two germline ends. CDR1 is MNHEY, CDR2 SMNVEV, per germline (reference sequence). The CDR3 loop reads CASSRGSEAFF. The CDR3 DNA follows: TGTGCCAGCAGTCGGGGGTCTGAAGCTTTCTTT.

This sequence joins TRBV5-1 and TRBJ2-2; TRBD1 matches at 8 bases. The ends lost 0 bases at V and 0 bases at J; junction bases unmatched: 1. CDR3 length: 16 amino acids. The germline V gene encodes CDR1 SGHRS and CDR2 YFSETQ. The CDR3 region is CASSLGTGPNTGELFF. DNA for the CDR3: TGCGCCAGCAGCTTGGGGACAGGGCCGAACACCGGGGAGCTGTTTTTT.

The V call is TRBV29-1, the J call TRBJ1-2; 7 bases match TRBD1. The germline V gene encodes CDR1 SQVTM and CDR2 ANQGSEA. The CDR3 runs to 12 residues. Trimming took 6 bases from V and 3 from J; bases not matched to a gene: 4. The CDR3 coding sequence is TGCAGCGTAATCAGGGGGGACTATGGCTACACCTTC. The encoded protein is CSVIRGDYGYTF.

The CDR3 nucleotides read TGTGCCAGCAGTCCATTAGCGGGAGGGGGTACAGATACGCAGTATTTT. It encodes CASSPLAGGGTDTQYF. The V and J genes are TRBV25-1 and TRBJ2-3, with 11 bases fitting TRBD2. V was clipped by 5 bases and J by 3 bases; unmatched bases: 7. Per the germline V gene, CDR1 is MGHDK and CDR2 is SYGVNS. The CDR3 covers 16 residues.

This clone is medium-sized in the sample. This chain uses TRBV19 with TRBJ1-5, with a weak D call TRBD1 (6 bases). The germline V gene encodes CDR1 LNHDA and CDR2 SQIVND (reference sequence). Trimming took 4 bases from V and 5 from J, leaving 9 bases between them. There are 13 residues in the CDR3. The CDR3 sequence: CASSTQGHQPQHF. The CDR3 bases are TGTGCCAGTAGTACACAGGGTCATCAGCCCCAGCATTTT.

The CDR3 region is CASRSPVNTEAFF. For the CDR3, the DNA is TGTGCCAGCAGGTCCCCGGTGAACACTGAAGCTTTCTTT. The V gene is TRBV6-6, the J gene TRBJ1-1; D is undetermined. Looked up from germline, CDR1 is MNHNY and CDR2 is SVGAGI (reference sequence). The CDR3 loop spans 13 amino acids. Trimming took 6 bases from V and 0 from J, leaving 8 bases between them.

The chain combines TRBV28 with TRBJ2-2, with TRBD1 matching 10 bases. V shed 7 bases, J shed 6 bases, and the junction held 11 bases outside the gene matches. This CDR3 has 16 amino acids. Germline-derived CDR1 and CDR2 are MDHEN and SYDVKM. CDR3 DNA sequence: TGTGCCAGCAAACGGCCGGGACAGGGGATCCCCGGGGAGCTGTTTTTT. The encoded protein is CASKRPGQGIPGELFF. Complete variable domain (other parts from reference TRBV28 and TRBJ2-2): DVKVTQSSRYLVKRTGEKVFLECVQDMDHENMFWYRQDPGLGLRLIYFSYDVKMKEKGDIPEGYSVSREKKERFSLILESASTNQTSMYLCASKRPGQGIPGELFFGEGSRLTVL.

CDR3 amino acids: CASSLSAGELFF. The CDR3 DNA is TGTGCCAGCAGCTTATCGGCCGGGGAGCTGTTTTTT. The chain combines TRBV7-3 with TRBJ2-2, with D unclear. Germline V gene sequence: CDR1 SGHTA, CDR2 FQGTGA. The CDR3 contains 12 residues. The germline V and J ends were trimmed by 2 bases and 6 bases, with 4 bases remaining between them.